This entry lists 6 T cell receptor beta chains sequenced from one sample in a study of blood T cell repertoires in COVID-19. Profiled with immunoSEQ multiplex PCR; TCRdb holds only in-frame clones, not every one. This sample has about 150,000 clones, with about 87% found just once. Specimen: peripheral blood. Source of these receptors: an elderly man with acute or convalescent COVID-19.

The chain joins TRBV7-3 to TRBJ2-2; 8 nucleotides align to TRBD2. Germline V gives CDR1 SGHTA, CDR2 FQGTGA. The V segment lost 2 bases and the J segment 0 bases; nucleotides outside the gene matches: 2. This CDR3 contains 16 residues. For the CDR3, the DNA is TGTGCCAGCAGCTTATTGGGACTAGCGAACACCGGGGAGCTGTTTTTT. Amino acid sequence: CASSLLGLANTGELFF.

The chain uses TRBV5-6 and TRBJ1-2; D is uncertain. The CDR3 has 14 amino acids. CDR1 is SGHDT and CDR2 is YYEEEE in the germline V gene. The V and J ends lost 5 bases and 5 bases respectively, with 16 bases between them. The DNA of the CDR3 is TGTGCCAGCAGAAGATTCATTAATAGTTATGGCTACACCTTC. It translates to CASRRFINSYGYTF.

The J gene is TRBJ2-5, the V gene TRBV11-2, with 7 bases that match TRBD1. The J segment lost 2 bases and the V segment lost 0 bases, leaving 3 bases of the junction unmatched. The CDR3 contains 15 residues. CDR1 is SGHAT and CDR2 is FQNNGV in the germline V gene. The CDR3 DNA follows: TGTGCCAGCAGCTTAGAATTGGGACAGCAAGAGACCCAGTACTTC. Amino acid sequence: CASSLELGQQETQYF.

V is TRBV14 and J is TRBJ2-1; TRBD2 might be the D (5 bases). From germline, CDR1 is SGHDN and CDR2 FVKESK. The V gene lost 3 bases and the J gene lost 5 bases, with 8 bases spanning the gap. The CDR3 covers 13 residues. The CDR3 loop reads CASSHGLDNEQFF. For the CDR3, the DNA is TGTGCCAGCAGCCATGGACTGGACAATGAGCAGTTCTTC.

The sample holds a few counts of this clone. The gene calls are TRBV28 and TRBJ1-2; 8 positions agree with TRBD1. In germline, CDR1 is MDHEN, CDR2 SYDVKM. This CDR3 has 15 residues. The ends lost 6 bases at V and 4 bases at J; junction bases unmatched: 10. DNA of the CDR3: TGTGCCAGCAGCAAATACAGGGGGTGGGGCTATGGCTACACCTTC. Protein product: CASSKYRGWGYGYTF.

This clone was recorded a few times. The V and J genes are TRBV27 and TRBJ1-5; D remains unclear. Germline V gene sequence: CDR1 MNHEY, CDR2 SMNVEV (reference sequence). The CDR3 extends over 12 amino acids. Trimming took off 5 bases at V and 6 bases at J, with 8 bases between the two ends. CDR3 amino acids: CASSPYGQPQHF. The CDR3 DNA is TGTGCCAGCAGTCCCTATGGTCAGCCCCAGCATTTT.